Shown below are 18 T cell receptor beta chains from a single sample sequenced in a study of breast tumors, draining lymph nodes, adjacent tissues. Breast cancer patients provided tissue from their axillary draining lymph nodes. TCRdb independently ran MiXCR on the multiplex PCR reads; one entry per CDR3 protein. The table has about 130,000 distinct CDR3 sequences, roughly 20% seen once. Sequences were obtained from axillary lymph node tissue. The receptors were gathered from a female donor with breast cancer. Some clones in this sample may be carry-over from other donors' samples.

The chain recombines TRBV30 with TRBJ2-3; maybe TRBD2 (5 bases). V lost 2 bases, J lost 2 bases, and 8 bases lay in between. Germline V lookup: CDR1 GTSNPN, CDR2 SVGIG (reference sequence). The CDR3 loop spans 13 amino acids. CDR3 nucleotides: TGTGCCTGGAGTAAGGGAGCCACAGATACGCAGTATTTT. It translates to CAWSKGATDTQYF. The whole variable domain, filled in from reference TRBV30 and TRBJ2-3, reads SQTIHQWPATLVQPVGSPLSLECTVEGTSNPNLYWYRQAAGRGLQLLFYSVGIGQISSEVPQNLSASRPQDRQFILSSKKLLLSDSGFYLCAWSKGATDTQYFGPGTRLTVL.

This clonotype was counted ten times or more. The chain has TRBV18 and TRBJ2-5, with TRBD1 identical over 10 bases. The CDR3 is made up of 16 amino acids. V shed 3 bases and J 4 bases; nucleotides not matched to a gene: 8. The V gene's germline CDR1 is KGHSH and CDR2 LQKENI. As DNA, the CDR3 is TGTGCCAGCTCACCTCGACAGGGGGCGCGTGGAGAGACCCAGTACTTC. Protein product: CASSPRQGARGETQYF.

This clonotype came up many times. V is TRBV5-8 and J is TRBJ1-6; unclear D gene. The CDR3 spans 12 residues. V was clipped by 4 bases and J by 5 bases, with 4 bases between them. The germline CDR1 and CDR2 sequences are SGHTS and YDEGEE. The CDR3 is CASSPHNSPLHF. The CDR3 bases are TGTGCCAGCAGCCCCCATAATTCACCCCTCCACTTT.

This clonotype has at least ten counts. This chain connects TRBV7-2 to TRBJ2-1, with 11 bases that match TRBD1. CDR1 and CDR2 from the germline V gene are SGHTA and FQGNSA. V lost 7 bases and J lost 4; bases outside the gene matches: 9. The CDR3 is 16 residues long. For the CDR3, the DNA is TGTGCCAGCATCCGACCGGACAGGGGGCCGTACAATGAGCAGTTCTTC. Translating it yields CASIRPDRGPYNEQFF.

The chain recombines TRBV27 with TRBJ2-3; 16 bases map to TRBD2. The CDR3 runs 19 residues. Germline lookup yields CDR1 MNHEY and CDR2 SMNVEV (reference sequence). The V gene end was trimmed by 5 bases and the J gene end by 2 bases; junction bases not matched to a gene: 10. The CDR3 region is CASSHLEGLAGGHTDTQYF. The DNA of the CDR3 is TGTGCCAGCAGTCACCTAGAGGGACTAGCGGGAGGGCACACAGATACGCAGTATTTT.

This clonotype was counted ten times or more. V usage is TRBV10-3 and J usage is TRBJ2-3; 8 bases are a match to TRBD1. In germline, CDR1 is ENHRY, CDR2 SYGVKD. The CDR3 spans 15 residues. V lost 6 bases to trimming and J lost 2 bases; unmatched junction nucleotides: 7. The CDR3 bases are TGTGCCATCAGAGGTAAACAGGGGGACACAGATACGCAGTATTTT. Its protein product is CAIRGKQGDTDTQYF.

This clonotype was seen a few times. The rearrangement uses TRBV7-3 and TRBJ2-3; D is perhaps TRBD1 or TRBD2 (5 bases each). CDR1 is SGHTA and CDR2 is FQGTGA in the germline V gene. Trimming cost V 5 bases and J 4 bases, with 19 bases left between them. The CDR3 runs to 16 residues. The CDR3 DNA reads TGTGCCAGCAGCCGGGCTGGGGGAGCCAATTCAGATACGCAGTATTTT. It specifies CASSRAGGANSDTQYF.

To note about this clonotype: This sequence may be a read error, since a much larger clone differs from it by one base. The chain employs TRBV6-5 and TRBJ2-7; either TRBD1 or TRBD2 may fit D (6 bases each). CDR3 length: 14 amino acids. From germline, CDR1 is MNHEY and CDR2 SVGAGI. With 1 base removed from V and 7 bases from J, the gap between germline ends came to 14 bases. CDR3 region: CASSYCRQAGEQYF. The CDR3 bases are TGTGCCAGCAGTTACTGCAGACAGGCGGGAGAGCAGTACTTC.

This clonotype has a count of ten or more. V usage is TRBV5-6 and J usage is TRBJ2-1; no clear D gene. The ends were cut back, 0 bases at V and 13 bases at J, with 8 bases in the middle. The germline V gene has CDR1 SGHDT and CDR2 YYEEEE. The CDR3 contains 11 residues. The CDR3 here is CASSLGDLQFF. Here the CDR3 DNA reads TGTGCCAGCAGCTTGGGGGATCTCCAGTTCTTC.

This clonotype was picked up many times. The chain recombines TRBV6-1 with TRBJ2-7; tentatively, D is TRBD1 (5 bases). This CDR3 is 13 amino acids long. V was shortened by 7 bases and J by 4 bases, with 14 bases between the two germline ends. From germline, CDR1 is MNHNS and CDR2 SASEGT. The DNA of the CDR3 is TGTGCCAGCATATTGTCAGGGTTGTACGAGCAGTACTTC. Its translation is CASILSGLYEQYF.

At least ten counts were recorded for this clonotype. V usage is TRBV6-5 and J usage is TRBJ2-7; D is unclear. The CDR3 spans 12 residues. Trimming cost V 7 bases and J 2 bases, with 9 bases left between them. CDR1 and CDR2 (germline): MNHEY, SVGAGI. CDR3 amino acids: CASTGPTYEQYF. The CDR3 DNA sequence: TGTGCCAGCACTGGGCCTACCTACGAGCAGTACTTC.

In its sample, this clonotype was seen many times. The chain joins TRBV27 to TRBJ2-2, with 10 nucleotides matching TRBD2. The junction had 7 bases not matched to a gene; V was cut back by 6 bases and J by 3 bases. The length of the CDR3 is 16 residues. Germline CDR1 and CDR2: MNHEY and SMNVEV (reference sequence). Written as DNA, the CDR3 is TGTGCCAGCAGCTCTCCTAGCGGGAGCGACACCGGGGAGCTGTTTTTT. Its translation: CASSSPSGSDTGELFF.

This clonotype has more than one count but fewer than ten. The chain carries TRBV27 and TRBJ1-2; 10 bases line up with TRBD1. The ends lost 5 bases at V and 4 bases at J; junction bases unmatched: 13. The CDR3 has 17 residues. From germline, CDR1 is MNHEY and CDR2 SMNVEV (reference sequence). CDR3 nucleotide sequence: TGTGCCAGCAGTCCTGGGACAGGGGTCCCGGATATCTATGGCTACACCTTC. It is translated as CASSPGTGVPDIYGYTF.

This clonotype came up many times. The V call is TRBV10-3, the J call TRBJ2-2, with D maybe TRBD1 (5 bases). Germline loops: CDR1 ENHRY, CDR2 SYGVKD. The V end lost 3 bases, the J end lost 0 bases, and 8 bases lay between the germline ends. This CDR3 is 15 amino acids long. CDR3 bases: TGTGCCATCAGTGATGGGGCCACGAACACCGGGGAGCTGTTTTTT. It translates to CAISDGATNTGELFF.

About this clonotype itself: This clone may be a read error of a much larger clone one base away. V gene TRBV6-1 combines with J gene TRBJ2-3, with D perhaps TRBD2 (6 bases). The CDR3 length is 14 residues. The V gene lost 6 bases and the J gene lost 5 bases, with 15 bases spanning the gap. The germline V gene encodes CDR1 MNHNS and CDR2 SASEGT. CDR3 coding DNA: TGTGCCAGCAGGTGGGCGGGGATAGGAGATACGCAGTATTTT. Protein product: CASRWAGIGDTQYF.

Ten or more counts support this clonotype. The CDR3 spells CSARTGVAGGFEDTQYF. CDR3 in DNA: TGCAGTGCTAGGACGGGAGTAGCGGGAGGGTTCGAAGATACGCAGTATTTT. The chain couples TRBV20-1 to TRBJ2-3; 11 bases match TRBD2. CDR1 is DFQATT, CDR2 SNEGSKA, per germline (reference sequence). The CDR3 loop spans 17 amino acids. V shed 3 bases, J shed 5 bases, and the junction held 13 bases outside the gene matches.

This sequence joins TRBV19 and TRBJ2-1, with 7 bases fitting TRBD2. This CDR3 has 15 amino acids. Germline V gives CDR1 LNHDA, CDR2 SQIVND (reference sequence). With V trimmed by 6 bases and J by 8 bases, 13 bases remained unmatched. The CDR3 spells CASRTVGRESDEQFF. Here the CDR3 DNA reads TGTGCCAGTAGAACCGTGGGGCGGGAGTCGGATGAGCAGTTCTTC.

A remark on this clonotype: Possible read error: a much larger clone is one base away. J is TRBJ2-7 and V is TRBV3-1; D remains ambiguous. CDR3 length: 14 amino acids. Germline V lookup: CDR1 LGHDT, CDR2 YNNKEL (reference sequence). CDR3: CASSQSGYSCEQYF. The DNA for the CDR3 is TGTGCCAGCAGCCAGTCTGGGTACTCCTGCGAGCAGTACTTC.